The 28 T cell receptor beta chains in this list originate from one sample, sequenced in a study of blood T cell repertoires in COVID-19. Repertoires were generated with immunoSEQ multiplex PCR, while TCRdb's copy carries only in-frame clones and drops some. The table lists fewer than 150,000 clones, about 86% of them singletons, with 15% to 20% in the top ten. Specimen: peripheral blood. Receptors originate from a woman between 45 and 65 years old with acute or convalescent COVID-19.

This chain connects TRBV20-1 to TRBJ2-3; 8 bases agree with TRBD2. The CDR3 runs to 14 residues. V lost 3 bases to trimming and J lost 1 base; unmatched junction nucleotides: 3. Germline V CDR1 and CDR2: DFQATT, SNEGSKA (reference sequence). CDR3 protein: CSASVTSGTDTQYF. The DNA of the CDR3 is TGCAGTGCTAGTGTGACTAGCGGCACAGATACGCAGTATTTT.

The chain recombines TRBV6-1 with TRBJ2-7; D is possibly TRBD2 (6 bases). Germline assignment: CDR1 MNHNS and CDR2 SASEGT. Trimming removed 0 bases at V and 0 bases at J, with 12 bases between. The CDR3 contains 16 residues. The CDR3 region has the DNA TGTGCCAGCAGTGAAGCGCATGGGGGGAGCTCCTACGAGCAGTACTTC. Amino acid sequence: CASSEAHGGSSYEQYF.

The rearrangement joins TRBV5-1 to TRBJ2-3; D is possibly TRBD2 (6 bases). Germline V gene lookup returns CDR1 SGHRS and CDR2 YFSETQ. The CDR3 is 16 amino acids. Trimming removed 6 bases at V and 1 base at J, with 18 bases between. CDR3 sequence: CASTNPTGVGTDTQYF. The CDR3 DNA is TGCGCCAGCACCAATCCCACGGGGGTCGGCACAGATACGCAGTATTTT.

The V call is TRBV30, the J call TRBJ1-2; D perhaps matches TRBD1 (5 bases). Trimming removed 5 bases from V and 5 bases from J, with 15 bases in between. This CDR3 is 13 amino acids long. Germline V gene data show CDR1 as GTSNPN and CDR2 as SVGIG (reference sequence). CDR3 DNA sequence: TGTGCCTGGTCCAGGGTAGGGGAATATGGCTACACCTTC. This translates into CAWSRVGEYGYTF.

Comments on this clone: This sample also contains other DNA sequences that code for the same CDR3. V usage is TRBV3-1 (or the pseudogene TRBV3-2) and J usage is TRBJ1-1; TRBD1 matches 7 bases. V dropped 4 bases and J dropped 4; count of bases not matched to a gene: 6. The germline gives CDR1 LGHDT, CDR2 YNNKEL (reference sequence). The CDR3 totals 14 residues. The CDR3 coding sequence is TGTGCCAGCAGCCCAGATGACAGGGTCACTGAAGCTTTCTTT. The encoded protein is CASSPDDRVTEAFF.

The V gene is TRBV30, the J gene TRBJ1-1; TRBD1 aligns across 8 bases. Looked up from germline, CDR1 is GTSNPN and CDR2 is SVGIG (reference sequence). CDR3 length equals 15 residues. With 5 bases clipped from V and 4 bases from J, the junction kept 12 bases outside the gene matches. CDR3 amino acids: CAWVSQGAWGTEAFF. The CDR3 DNA reads TGTGCCTGGGTGAGTCAGGGGGCGTGGGGCACTGAAGCTTTCTTT.

The rearrangement joins TRBV2 to TRBJ2-5, with D tentatively TRBD1 (6 bases). Germline-derived CDR1 and CDR2 are SNHLY and FYNNEI. The V end was cut by 5 bases, the J end by 3 bases, with 13 bases between. The CDR3 sequence is 14 residues long. For the CDR3, the DNA is TGTGCCAGCAGTCCAGGGGTATTGGAAGAGACCCAGTACTTC. This sequence encodes CASSPGVLEETQYF. Full variable domain (missing parts from reference TRBV2 and TRBJ2-5): EPEVTQTPSHQVTQMGQEVILRCVPISNHLYFYWYRQILGQKVEFLVSFYNNEISEKSEIFDDQFSVERPDGSNFTLKIRSTKLEDSAMYFCASSPGVLEETQYFGPGTRLLVL.

This clone appeared once. The rearrangement links TRBV9 to TRBJ2-3; 8 bases line up with TRBD1. Trimming removed 3 bases from V and 0 bases from J; junction bases left unmatched: 0. Germline V gene data show CDR1 as SGDLS and CDR2 as YYNGEE. This CDR3 has 14 amino acids. Here the CDR3 DNA reads TGTGCCAGCAGCGGGGACAGGAGCACAGATACGCAGTATTTT. The encoded protein is CASSGDRSTDTQYF.

This clone was seen a single time. The chain uses TRBV27 and TRBJ1-4, with TRBD1 matching over 9 bases. The CDR3 has 17 residues. Germline CDR1 is MNHEY and CDR2 is SMNVEV (reference sequence). V dropped 2 bases and J dropped 4; count of bases not matched to a gene: 8. DNA of the CDR3: TGTGCCAGCAGTTTACGGGGACAGGGACGAGGTAATGAAAAACTGTTTTTT. Residues: CASSLRGQGRGNEKLFF.

The chain has TRBV19 and TRBJ1-1; no reliable D call. Deletions cut 1 base from V and 12 bases from J, with 18 bases between. The CDR3 sequence is 14 residues long. CDR1 LNHDA and CDR2 SQIVND come from the germline V gene (reference sequence). The CDR3 region is CASSIGGDSRITFF. As DNA, the CDR3 is TGTGCCAGTAGTATAGGAGGAGACTCAAGGATAACTTTCTTT.

V is TRBV28 and J is TRBJ1-1, with D unclear. V lost 1 base and J lost 12, with 12 bases in between. CDR1 is MDHEN, CDR2 SYDVKM, per germline. There are 12 residues in the CDR3. CDR3 in amino acids: CASSLSMDLTFF. DNA for the CDR3: TGTGCCAGCAGTTTATCTATGGACTTAACTTTCTTT.

J is TRBJ2-2 and V is TRBV15, with a tentative D call TRBD1 (5 bases). The V end was cut by 5 bases, the J end by 5 bases, with 18 bases between. The CDR3 covers 16 residues. Germline CDR1 is LNHNV and CDR2 is YYDKDF (reference sequence). This chain's CDR3 is CATSDRQRILTGELFF. The CDR3 nucleotides are TGTGCCACCAGCGATCGACAGCGAATTTTAACCGGGGAGCTGTTTTTT.

In its sample, this clone was seen a few times. J is TRBJ1-5 and V is TRBV19, with TRBD1 matching 8 bases. Germline loops: CDR1 LNHDA, CDR2 SQIVND (reference sequence). With 6 bases clipped from V and 2 bases from J, the junction kept 6 bases outside the gene matches. The CDR3 has 15 residues. Written as DNA, the CDR3 is TGTGCCAGTAGGCAACAGACAGGGGGCAATCAGCCCCAGCATTTT. Translation gives CASRQQTGGNQPQHF.

This chain uses TRBV11-2 with TRBJ1-3; D possibly corresponds to TRBD1 (5 bases). In germline, CDR1 is SGHAT, CDR2 FQNNGV. V was cut by 0 bases and J by 0 bases, with 18 bases left in between. This CDR3 contains 19 residues. The CDR3 spells CASSLDRAGQALSGNTIYF. The CDR3 nucleotides read TGTGCCAGCAGCTTAGATCGGGCAGGGCAGGCCCTCTCTGGAAACACCATATATTTT.

This sequence joins TRBV11-2 and TRBJ2-6; 7 nucleotides line up with TRBD2. The CDR3 sequence is 18 residues long. The germline V gene has CDR1 SGHAT and CDR2 FQNNGV. V was clipped by 5 bases and J by 3 bases; unmatched bases: 13. CDR3 sequence reads: CASSSGRAVRYGANVLTF. The CDR3 DNA reads as TGTGCCAGCAGCAGTGGGAGGGCTGTTCGTTATGGGGCCAACGTCCTGACTTTC.

The gene calls are TRBV30 and TRBJ1-5, with D tentatively TRBD1 (5 bases). This CDR3 comprises 15 residues. Looked up from germline, CDR1 is GTSNPN and CDR2 is SVGIG (reference sequence). V lost 2 bases and J 2 bases, leaving 13 bases between the germline ends. The CDR3 region has the DNA TGTGCCTGGAGTCTCCGGGGGTCGGGCAATCAGCCCCAGCATTTT. Protein: CAWSLRGSGNQPQHF.

The J gene is TRBJ1-2, the V gene TRBV13; maybe TRBD1 (5 bases). Trimming removed 0 bases from V and 4 bases from J, with 12 bases in between. Germline V gene sequence: CDR1 PRHDT, CDR2 FYEKMQ (reference sequence). This CDR3 comprises 15 residues. CDR3 DNA: TGTGCCAGCAGCTTAGGCAGGGTTTCCTCCTATGGCTACACCTTC. Translating it yields CASSLGRVSSYGYTF. Filled out from reference TRBV13 and TRBJ1-2, the complete variable domain reads AAGVIQSPRHLIKEKRETATLKCYPIPRHDTVYWYQQGPGQDPQFLISFYEKMQSDKGSIPDRFSAQQFSDYHSELNMSSLELGDSALYFCASSLGRVSSYGYTFGSGTRLTVV.

The chain combines TRBV5-6 with TRBJ2-1, with TRBD1 matching 10 bases. There are 15 residues in the CDR3. The junction had 6 bases not matched to a gene; V was cut back by 3 bases and J by 6 bases. CDR1 and CDR2 from the germline V gene are SGHDT and YYEEEE. CDR3 amino acids: CASSSGRQGANEQFF. DNA for the CDR3: TGTGCCAGCAGCTCAGGGAGACAGGGGGCCAATGAGCAGTTCTTC.

CDR3 amino acids: CSVETWAGTSGGYTF. The CDR3 DNA reads as TGCAGCGTTGAAACCTGGGCAGGGACTTCTGGAGGCTACACCTTC. The chain is built from TRBV29-1 and TRBJ1-2; a weak D match, TRBD1 (5 bases). The CDR3 length is 15 residues. CDR1 is SQVTM and CDR2 is ANQGSEA in the germline V gene. The V gene lost 2 bases and the J gene lost 8 bases, with 21 bases spanning the gap. The full variable domain, its missing parts supplied by reference TRBV29-1 and TRBJ1-2, is SAVISQKPSRDICQRGTSLTIQCQVDSQVTMMFWYRQQPGQSLTLIATANQGSEATYESGFVIDKFPISRPNLTFSTLTVSNMSPEDSSIYLCSVETWAGTSGGYTFGSGTRLTVV.

This chain connects TRBV7-5 to TRBJ1-2. TRBV7-5 is designated a pseudogene. The CDR3 is made up of 15 amino acids. In DNA form, the CDR3 reads TGTGCCAGAAGCTTATACGGCGTTAACGGGAATGGCTACACCTTC. Its protein is CARSLYGVNGNGYTF.

V usage is TRBV29-1 and J usage is TRBJ1-1; 8 nucleotides match TRBD1. Trimming took 2 bases from V and 1 from J; bases not matched to a gene: 3. Germline V lookup: CDR1 SQVTM, CDR2 ANQGSEA. CDR3 size: 14 residues. The chain's CDR3 is CSVERTGSNTEAFF. CDR3 in DNA: TGCAGCGTTGAACGGACAGGGTCGAACACTGAAGCTTTCTTT.

The chain couples TRBV25-1 to TRBJ1-1; 7 bases are a match to TRBD1. Germline CDR1 and CDR2: MGHDK and SYGVNS. With V trimmed by 3 bases and J by 1 base, 5 bases remained unmatched. The CDR3 sequence is 15 residues long. The CDR3 sequence: CASSDPGTANTEAFF. Here the CDR3 DNA reads TGTGCCAGCAGTGACCCCGGGACAGCGAACACTGAAGCTTTCTTT.

The chain links TRBV10-3 to TRBJ1-5; no clear D. Germline-derived CDR1 and CDR2 are ENHRY and SYGVKD. The V and J ends lost 4 bases and 7 bases respectively, with 11 bases between them. The length of the CDR3 is 13 residues. CDR3 DNA: TGTGCCATCAGTGTTTCGGGAGGGCAGCCCCAGCATTTT. This gives the protein CAISVSGGQPQHF.

The chain combines TRBV2 with TRBJ2-4; TRBD1 matches 9 bases. V shed 8 bases, J shed 9 bases, and the junction held 5 bases outside the gene matches. CDR1 and CDR2 from the germline V gene are SNHLY and FYNNEI. The length of the CDR3 is 12 residues. CDR3 residues: CASGKDRGIQYF. CDR3 in DNA: TGTGCCAGCGGCAAGGACAGGGGCATTCAGTACTTC.

The V call is TRBV2, the J call TRBJ2-3; possible D gene TRBD1, 6 bases. Germline CDR1 reads SNHLY; CDR2 reads FYNNEI. The length of the CDR3 is 16 residues. Trimming left V 2 bases short and J 2 bases short, with 14 bases between. CDR3 bases: TGTGCCAGCAGTGAATGGGAGACAGGAGCCACAGATACGCAGTATTTT. Its protein product is CASSEWETGATDTQYF.

The chain joins TRBV18 to TRBJ2-1; D unclear. Trimming took off 0 bases at V and 9 bases at J, with 9 bases between the two ends. CDR1 KGHSH and CDR2 LQKENI come from the germline V gene. The CDR3 is made up of 13 amino acids. In DNA form, the CDR3 reads TGTGCCAGCTCACCACCGAACGCCGGTGAGCAGTTCTTC. This codes for CASSPPNAGEQFF.

The DNA for the CDR3 is TGCGCCAGCAGCTTGGGCCGGACAGAAGGGAGCTATGGCTACACCTTC. This encodes CASSLGRTEGSYGYTF. V and J are TRBV5-1 and TRBJ1-2; possibly TRBD1 for D (6 bases). This CDR3 contains 16 residues. Trimming pared 0 bases from V and 4 bases from J, leaving 16 bases between. Germline assignment: CDR1 SGHRS and CDR2 YFSETQ.

V gene TRBV6-1 combines with J gene TRBJ1-1, with unresolved D. The V gene lost 7 bases and the J gene lost 2 bases, with 20 bases spanning the gap. The CDR3 covers 16 residues. Germline-derived CDR1 and CDR2 are MNHNS and SASEGT. The CDR3 DNA reads as TGTGCCAGCACCGAAGCCGCTAGTAAAACCAACACTGAAGCTTTCTTT. It codes for CASTEAASKTNTEAFF.